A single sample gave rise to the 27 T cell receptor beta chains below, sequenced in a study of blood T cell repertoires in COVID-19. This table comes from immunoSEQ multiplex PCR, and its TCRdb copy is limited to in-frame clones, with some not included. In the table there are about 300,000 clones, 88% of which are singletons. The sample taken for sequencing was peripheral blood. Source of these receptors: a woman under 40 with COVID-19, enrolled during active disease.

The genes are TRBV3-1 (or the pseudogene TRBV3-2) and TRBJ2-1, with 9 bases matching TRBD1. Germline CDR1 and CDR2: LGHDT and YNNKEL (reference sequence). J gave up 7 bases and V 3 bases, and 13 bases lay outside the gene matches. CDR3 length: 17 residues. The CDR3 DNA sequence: TGTGCCAGCAGCCAGCCCCAGGACAGGGGTTTTGCGAATGAGCAGTTCTTC. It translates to CASSQPQDRGFANEQFF.

CDR3 DNA sequence: TGTGCCAGCAGTCCCTCGGAGTACACTGAAGCTTTCTTT. This sequence encodes CASSPSEYTEAFF. The V call is TRBV28, the J call TRBJ1-1; D is unclear. V lost 5 bases and J 3 bases, leaving 10 bases between the germline ends. The germline V gene has CDR1 MDHEN and CDR2 SYDVKM. The length of the CDR3 is 13 residues.

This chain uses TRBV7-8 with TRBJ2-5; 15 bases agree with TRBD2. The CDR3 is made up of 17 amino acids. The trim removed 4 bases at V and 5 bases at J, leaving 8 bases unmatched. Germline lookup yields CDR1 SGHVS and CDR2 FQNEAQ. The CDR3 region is CASSSGLAGGPGETQYF. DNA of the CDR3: TGTGCCAGCAGCTCGGGACTAGCGGGGGGCCCAGGGGAGACCCAGTACTTC.

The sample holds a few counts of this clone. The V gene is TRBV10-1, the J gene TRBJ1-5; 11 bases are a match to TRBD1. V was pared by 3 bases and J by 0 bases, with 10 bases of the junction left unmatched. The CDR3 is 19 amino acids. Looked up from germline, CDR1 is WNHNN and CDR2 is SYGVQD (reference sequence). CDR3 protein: CASSERGTGGDYSNQPQHF. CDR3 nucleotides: TGCGCCAGCAGTGAAAGGGGGACAGGGGGAGACTATAGCAATCAGCCCCAGCATTTT.

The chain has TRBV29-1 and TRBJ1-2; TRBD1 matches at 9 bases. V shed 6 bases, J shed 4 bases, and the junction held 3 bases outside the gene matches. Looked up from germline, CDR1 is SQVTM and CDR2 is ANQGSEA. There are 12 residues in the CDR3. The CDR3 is CSVSTGGYGYTF. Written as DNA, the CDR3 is TGCAGCGTCTCGACAGGGGGCTATGGCTACACCTTC.

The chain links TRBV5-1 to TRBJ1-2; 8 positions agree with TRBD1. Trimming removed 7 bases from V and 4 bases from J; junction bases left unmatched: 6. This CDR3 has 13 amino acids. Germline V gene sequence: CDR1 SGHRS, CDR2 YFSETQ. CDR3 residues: CASRNTGGYGYTF. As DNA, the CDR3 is TGCGCCAGCCGCAACACAGGGGGCTATGGCTACACCTTC.

The DNA for the CDR3 is TGTGCCAGCAGTTTAGGACAGGTTCGCACGGAAAAACTGTTTTTT. Amino acid sequence: CASSLGQVRTEKLFF. This chain links TRBV27 with TRBJ1-4; the match to TRBD1 covers 7 bases. Germline loops: CDR1 MNHEY, CDR2 SMNVEV (reference sequence). The CDR3 sequence is 15 residues long. The V segment lost 2 bases and the J segment 8 bases; nucleotides outside the gene matches: 8.

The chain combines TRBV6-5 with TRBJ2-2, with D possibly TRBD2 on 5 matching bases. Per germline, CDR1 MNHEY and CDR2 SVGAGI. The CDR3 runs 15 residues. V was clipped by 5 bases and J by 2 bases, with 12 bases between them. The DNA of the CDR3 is TGTGCCAGCAGTACTGGACTGCTAAACACCGGGGAGCTGTTTTTT. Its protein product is CASSTGLLNTGELFF.

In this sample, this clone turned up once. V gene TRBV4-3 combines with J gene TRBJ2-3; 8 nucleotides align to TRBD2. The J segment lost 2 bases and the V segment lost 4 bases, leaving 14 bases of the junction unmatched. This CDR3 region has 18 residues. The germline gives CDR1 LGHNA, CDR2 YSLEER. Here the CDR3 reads CASSLRPPTSADTDTQYF. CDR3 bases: TGCGCCAGCAGCCTACGACCCCCGACTAGCGCTGACACAGATACGCAGTATTTT.

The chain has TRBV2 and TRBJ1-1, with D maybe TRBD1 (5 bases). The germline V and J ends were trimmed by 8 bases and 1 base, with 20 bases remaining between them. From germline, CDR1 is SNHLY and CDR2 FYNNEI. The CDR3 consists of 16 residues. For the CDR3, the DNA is TGTGCCAGCGGGGGAGGGGCAGGCCTTTCGAACACTGAAGCTTTCTTT. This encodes CASGGGAGLSNTEAFF.

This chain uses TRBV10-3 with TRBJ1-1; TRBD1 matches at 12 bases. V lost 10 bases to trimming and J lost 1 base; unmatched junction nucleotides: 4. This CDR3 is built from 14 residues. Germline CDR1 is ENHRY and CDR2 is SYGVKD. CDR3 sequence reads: CATRGQGANTEAFF. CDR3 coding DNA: TGTGCCACCAGGGGACAGGGGGCGAACACTGAAGCTTTCTTT.

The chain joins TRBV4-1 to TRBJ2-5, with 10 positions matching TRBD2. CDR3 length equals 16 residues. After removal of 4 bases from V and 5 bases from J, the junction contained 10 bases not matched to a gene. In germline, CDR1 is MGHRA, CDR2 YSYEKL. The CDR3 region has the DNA TGCGCCAGCAGCCCTACCCAGCGGGGGGGAACGGAGACCCAGTACTTC. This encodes CASSPTQRGGTETQYF.

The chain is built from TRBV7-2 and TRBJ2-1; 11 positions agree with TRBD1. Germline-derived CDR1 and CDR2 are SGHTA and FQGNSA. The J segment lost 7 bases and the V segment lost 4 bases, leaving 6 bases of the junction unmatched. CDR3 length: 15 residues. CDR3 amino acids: CASSYSGTGGNEQFF. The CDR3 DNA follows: TGTGCCAGCAGCTATAGTGGGACAGGGGGGAATGAGCAGTTCTTC.

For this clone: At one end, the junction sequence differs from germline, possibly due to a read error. The CDR3 DNA reads TGTGCCGGCAGCCAGCGGGGACAGCGACTCTATGGCTACACCTTC. Amino acids: CAGSQRGQRLYGYTF. V usage is TRBV4-2 and J usage is TRBJ1-2; the match to TRBD1 covers 7 bases. This CDR3 is built from 15 residues. The germline V gene encodes CDR1 LGHNA and CDR2 YNFKEQ.

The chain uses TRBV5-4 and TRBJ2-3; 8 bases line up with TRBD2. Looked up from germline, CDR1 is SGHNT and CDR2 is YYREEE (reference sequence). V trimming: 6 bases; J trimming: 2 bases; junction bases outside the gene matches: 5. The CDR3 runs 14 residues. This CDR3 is CASTPGGLTDTQYF. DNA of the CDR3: TGTGCCAGCACGCCGGGGGGGCTCACAGATACGCAGTATTTT.

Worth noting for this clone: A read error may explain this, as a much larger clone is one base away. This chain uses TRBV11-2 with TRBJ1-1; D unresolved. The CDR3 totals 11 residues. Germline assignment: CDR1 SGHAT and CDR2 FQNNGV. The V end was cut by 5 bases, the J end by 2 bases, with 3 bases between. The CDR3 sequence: CASSPNTEAFF. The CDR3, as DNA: TGTGCCAGCAGCCCAAACACTGAAGCTTTCTTT. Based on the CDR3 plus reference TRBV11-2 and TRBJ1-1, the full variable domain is EAGVAQSPRYKIIEKRQSVAFWCNPISGHATLYWYQQILGQGPKLLIQFQNNGVVDDSQLPKDRFSAERLKGVDSTLKIQPAKLEDSAVYLCASSPNTEAFFGQGTRLTVV.

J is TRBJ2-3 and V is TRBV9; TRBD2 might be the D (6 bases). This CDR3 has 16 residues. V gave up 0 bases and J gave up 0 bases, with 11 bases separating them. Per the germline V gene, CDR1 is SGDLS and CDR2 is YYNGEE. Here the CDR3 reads CASSVGASDSTDTQYF. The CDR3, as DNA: TGTGCCAGCAGCGTAGGGGCTAGCGATAGCACAGATACGCAGTATTTT.

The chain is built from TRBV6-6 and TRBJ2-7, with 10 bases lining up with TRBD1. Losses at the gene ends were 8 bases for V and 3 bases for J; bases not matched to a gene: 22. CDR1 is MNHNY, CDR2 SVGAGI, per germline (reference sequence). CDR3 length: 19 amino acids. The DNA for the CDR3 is TGTGCCAGCCGTCGTTTTGGGACAGGGGTCTCGGGGAAGAGCTACGAGCAGTACGTC. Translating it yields CASRRFGTGVSGKSYEQYV.

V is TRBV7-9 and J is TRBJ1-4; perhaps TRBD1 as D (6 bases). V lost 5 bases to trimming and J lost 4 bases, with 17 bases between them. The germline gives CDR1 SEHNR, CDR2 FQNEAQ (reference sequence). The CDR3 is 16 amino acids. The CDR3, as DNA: TGTGCCAGCAGCAATGACAGGCGGAACCTTAATGAAAAACTGTTTTTT. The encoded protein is CASSNDRRNLNEKLFF.

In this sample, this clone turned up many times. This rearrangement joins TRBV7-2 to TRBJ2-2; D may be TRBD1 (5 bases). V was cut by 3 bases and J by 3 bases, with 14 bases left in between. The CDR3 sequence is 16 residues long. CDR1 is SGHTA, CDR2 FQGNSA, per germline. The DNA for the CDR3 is TGTGCCAGCAGCTTCAGGGTGGATCTTTACACCGGGGAGCTGTTTTTT. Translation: CASSFRVDLYTGELFF.

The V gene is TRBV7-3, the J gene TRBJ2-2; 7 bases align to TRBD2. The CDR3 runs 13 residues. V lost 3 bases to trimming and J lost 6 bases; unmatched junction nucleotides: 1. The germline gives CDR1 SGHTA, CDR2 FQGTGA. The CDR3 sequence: CASSFAGAGELFF. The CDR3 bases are TGTGCCAGCAGCTTTGCGGGGGCCGGGGAGCTGTTTTTT.

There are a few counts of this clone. The DNA for the CDR3 is TGTGCCAGCAGCCTAAACCGAGGACAGGGGATGAATGAAAAACTGTTTTTT. Translated: CASSLNRGQGMNEKLFF. The V gene is TRBV7-2, the J gene TRBJ1-4, with TRBD1 matching over 9 bases. This CDR3 has 17 amino acids. Per the germline V gene, CDR1 is SGHTA and CDR2 is FQGNSA. The V and J ends lost 5 bases and 5 bases, in that order; junction bases with no gene match: 12.

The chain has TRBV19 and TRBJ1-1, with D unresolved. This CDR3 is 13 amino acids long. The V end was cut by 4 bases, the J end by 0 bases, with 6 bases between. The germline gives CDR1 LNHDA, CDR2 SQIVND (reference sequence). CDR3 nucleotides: TGTGCCAGTAGTAGTTCAGTGAACACTGAAGCTTTCTTT. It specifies CASSSSVNTEAFF.

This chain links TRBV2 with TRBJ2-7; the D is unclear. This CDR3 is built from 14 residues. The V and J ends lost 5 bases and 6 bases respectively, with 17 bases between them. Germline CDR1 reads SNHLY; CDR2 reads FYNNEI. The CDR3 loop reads CASSTEVLTGEQYF. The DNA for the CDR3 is TGTGCCAGCAGTACCGAGGTCCTGACGGGCGAGCAGTACTTC.

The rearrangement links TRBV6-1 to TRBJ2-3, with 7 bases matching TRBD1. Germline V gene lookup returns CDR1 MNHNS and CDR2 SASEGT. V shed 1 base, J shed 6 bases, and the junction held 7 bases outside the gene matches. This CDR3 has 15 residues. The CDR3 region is CASSEEQGHTDTQYF. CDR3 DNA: TGTGCCAGCAGTGAAGAACAGGGGCACACGGATACGCAGTATTTT.

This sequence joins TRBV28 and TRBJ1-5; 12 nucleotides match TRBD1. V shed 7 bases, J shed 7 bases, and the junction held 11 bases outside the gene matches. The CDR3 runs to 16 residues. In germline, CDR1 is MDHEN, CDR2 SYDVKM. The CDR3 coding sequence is TGTGCCAGCATTACCGGAGGGACAGGGGGCCAACAGCCCCAGCATTTT. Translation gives CASITGGTGGQQPQHF.

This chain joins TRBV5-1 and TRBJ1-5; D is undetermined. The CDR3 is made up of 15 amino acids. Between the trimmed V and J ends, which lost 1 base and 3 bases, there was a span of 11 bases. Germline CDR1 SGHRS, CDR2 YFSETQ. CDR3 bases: TGCGCCAGCAGCTTGACGGGGTCGGTCAATCAGCCCCAGCATTTT. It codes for CASSLTGSVNQPQHF.